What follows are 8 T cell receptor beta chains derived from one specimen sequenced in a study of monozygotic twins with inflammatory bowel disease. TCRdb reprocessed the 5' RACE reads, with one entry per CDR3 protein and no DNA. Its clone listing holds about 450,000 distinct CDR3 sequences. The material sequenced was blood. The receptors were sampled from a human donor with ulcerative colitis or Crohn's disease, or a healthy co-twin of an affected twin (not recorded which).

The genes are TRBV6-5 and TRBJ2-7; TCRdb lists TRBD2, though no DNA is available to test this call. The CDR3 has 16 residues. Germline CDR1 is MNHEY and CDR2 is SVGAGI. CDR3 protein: CASSYSPGTFDYEQYF.

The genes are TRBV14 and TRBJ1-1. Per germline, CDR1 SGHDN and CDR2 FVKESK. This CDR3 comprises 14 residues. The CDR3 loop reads CASSQVFKGAEAFF.

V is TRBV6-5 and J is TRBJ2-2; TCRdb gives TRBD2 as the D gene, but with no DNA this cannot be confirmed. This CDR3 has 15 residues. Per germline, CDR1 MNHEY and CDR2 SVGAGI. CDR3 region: CASSYDSGYTGELFF.

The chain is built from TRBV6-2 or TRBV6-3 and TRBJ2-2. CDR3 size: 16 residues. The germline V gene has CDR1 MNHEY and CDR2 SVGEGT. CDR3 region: CASSYPSTENTGELFF.

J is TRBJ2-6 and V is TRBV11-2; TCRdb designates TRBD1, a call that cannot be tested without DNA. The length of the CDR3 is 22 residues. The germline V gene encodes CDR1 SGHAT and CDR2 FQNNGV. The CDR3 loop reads CASSLEMGQDYPGASGANVLTF.

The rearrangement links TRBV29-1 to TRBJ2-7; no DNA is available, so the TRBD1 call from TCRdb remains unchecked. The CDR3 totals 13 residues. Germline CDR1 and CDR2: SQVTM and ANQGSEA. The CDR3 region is CSVVSRGGYEQYF.

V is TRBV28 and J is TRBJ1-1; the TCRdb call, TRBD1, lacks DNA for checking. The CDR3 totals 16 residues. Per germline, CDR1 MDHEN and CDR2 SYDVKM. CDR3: CASSLGGARGDTEAFF.

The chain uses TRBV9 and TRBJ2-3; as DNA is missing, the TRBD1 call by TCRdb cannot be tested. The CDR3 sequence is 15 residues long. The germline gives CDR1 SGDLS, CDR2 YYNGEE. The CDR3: CASSVTGTGGDTQYF.